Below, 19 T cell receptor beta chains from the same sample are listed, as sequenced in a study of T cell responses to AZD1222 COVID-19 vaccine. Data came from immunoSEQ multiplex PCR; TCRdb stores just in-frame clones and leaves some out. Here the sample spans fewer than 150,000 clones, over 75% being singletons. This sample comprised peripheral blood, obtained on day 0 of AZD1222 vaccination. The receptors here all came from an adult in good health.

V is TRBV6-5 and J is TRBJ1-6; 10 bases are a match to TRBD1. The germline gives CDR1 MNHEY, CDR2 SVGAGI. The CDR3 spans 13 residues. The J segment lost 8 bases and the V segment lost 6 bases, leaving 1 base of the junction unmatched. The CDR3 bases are TGTGCCAGCAGGGACAGGGGGGATTCACCCCTCCACTTT. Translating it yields CASRDRGDSPLHF.

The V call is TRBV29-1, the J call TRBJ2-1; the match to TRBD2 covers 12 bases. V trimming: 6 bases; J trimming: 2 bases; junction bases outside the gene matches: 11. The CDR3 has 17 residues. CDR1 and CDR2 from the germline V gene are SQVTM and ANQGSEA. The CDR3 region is CSVTGTSGFLAYNEQFF. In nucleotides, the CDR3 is TGCAGCGTGACAGGGACTAGCGGGTTTCTGGCCTACAATGAGCAGTTCTTC.

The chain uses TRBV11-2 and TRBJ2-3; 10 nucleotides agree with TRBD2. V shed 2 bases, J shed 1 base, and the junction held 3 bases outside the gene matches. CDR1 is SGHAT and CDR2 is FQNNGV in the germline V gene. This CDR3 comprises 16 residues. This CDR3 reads CASSLLSGRGTDTQYF. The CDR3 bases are TGTGCCAGCAGCTTATTAAGCGGGAGGGGCACAGATACGCAGTATTTT.

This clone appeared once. This CDR3 reads CASSVVGTGSNEQFF. CDR3 bases: TGTGCCAGCAGCGTAGTAGGGACAGGGAGCAATGAGCAGTTCTTC. The rearrangement links TRBV9 to TRBJ2-1; 9 bases map to TRBD1. CDR3 length equals 15 residues. Germline values: CDR1 SGDLS, CDR2 YYNGEE. V was pared by 0 bases and J by 6 bases, with 4 bases of the junction left unmatched.

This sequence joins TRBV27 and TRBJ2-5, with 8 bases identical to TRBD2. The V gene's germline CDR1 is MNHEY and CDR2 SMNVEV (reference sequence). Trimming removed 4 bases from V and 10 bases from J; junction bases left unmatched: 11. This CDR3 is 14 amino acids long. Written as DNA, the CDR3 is TGTGCCAGCAGTTCAGGACTAGCAACTGGGATCCAGTACTTC. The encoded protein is CASSSGLATGIQYF.

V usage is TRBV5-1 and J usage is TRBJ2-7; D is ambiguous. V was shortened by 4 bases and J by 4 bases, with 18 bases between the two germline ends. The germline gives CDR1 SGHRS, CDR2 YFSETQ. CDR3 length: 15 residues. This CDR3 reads CASSPGSAGPYEQYF. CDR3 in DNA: TGCGCCAGCAGCCCGGGTTCGGCAGGCCCTTACGAGCAGTACTTC.

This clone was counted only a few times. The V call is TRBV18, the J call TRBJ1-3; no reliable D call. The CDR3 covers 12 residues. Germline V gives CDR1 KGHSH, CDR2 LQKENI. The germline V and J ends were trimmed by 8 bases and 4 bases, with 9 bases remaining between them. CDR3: CASAGVGNTIYF. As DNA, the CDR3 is TGTGCCAGCGCCGGGGTGGGAAACACCATATATTTT.

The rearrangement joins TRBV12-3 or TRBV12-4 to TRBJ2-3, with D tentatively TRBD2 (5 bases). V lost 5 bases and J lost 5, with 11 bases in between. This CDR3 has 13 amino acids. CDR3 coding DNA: TGTGCCAGCAGTCCCTTTGAGGGAGATACGCAGTATTTT. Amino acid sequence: CASSPFEGDTQYF.

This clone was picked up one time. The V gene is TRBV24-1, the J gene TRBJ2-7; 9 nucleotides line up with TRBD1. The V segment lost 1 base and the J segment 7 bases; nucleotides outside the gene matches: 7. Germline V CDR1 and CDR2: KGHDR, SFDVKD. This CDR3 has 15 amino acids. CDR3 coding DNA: TGTGCCACCAGTGATTTCCGACAGGGGGACGGGGAGCAGTACTTC. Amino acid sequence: CATSDFRQGDGEQYF.

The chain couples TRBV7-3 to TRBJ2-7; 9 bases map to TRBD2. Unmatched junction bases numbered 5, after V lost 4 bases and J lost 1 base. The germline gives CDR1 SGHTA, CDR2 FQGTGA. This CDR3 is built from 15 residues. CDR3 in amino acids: CASSSSGGTSYEQYF. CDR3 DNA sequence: TGTGCCAGCAGCTCCAGCGGGGGGACTTCCTACGAGCAGTACTTC.

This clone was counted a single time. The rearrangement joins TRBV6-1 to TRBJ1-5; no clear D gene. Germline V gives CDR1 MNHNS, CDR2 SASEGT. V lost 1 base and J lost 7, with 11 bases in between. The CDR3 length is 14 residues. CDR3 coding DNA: TGTGCCAGCAGTGAAGGAGGGTCGTGGCAGCCCCAGCATTTT. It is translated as CASSEGGSWQPQHF.

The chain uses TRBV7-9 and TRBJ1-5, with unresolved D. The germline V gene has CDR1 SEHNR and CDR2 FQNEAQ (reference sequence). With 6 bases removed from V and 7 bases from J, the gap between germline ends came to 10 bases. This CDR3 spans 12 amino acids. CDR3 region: CASSEGYQPQHF. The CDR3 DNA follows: TGTGCCAGCAGTGAGGGTTACCAGCCCCAGCATTTT.

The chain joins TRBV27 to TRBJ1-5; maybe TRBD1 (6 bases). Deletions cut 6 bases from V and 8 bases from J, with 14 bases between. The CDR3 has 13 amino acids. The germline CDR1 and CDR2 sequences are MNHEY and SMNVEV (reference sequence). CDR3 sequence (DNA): TGTGCCAGCAGAGCCTTGGACAGTAAGCCCCAGCATTTT. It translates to CASRALDSKPQHF.

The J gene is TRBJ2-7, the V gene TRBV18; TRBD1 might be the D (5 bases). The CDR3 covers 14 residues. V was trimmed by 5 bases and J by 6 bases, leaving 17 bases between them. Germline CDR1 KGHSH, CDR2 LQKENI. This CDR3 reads CASSSRTLLTEQYF. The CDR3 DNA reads TGTGCCAGCTCAAGCCGGACACTACTGACCGAGCAGTACTTC.

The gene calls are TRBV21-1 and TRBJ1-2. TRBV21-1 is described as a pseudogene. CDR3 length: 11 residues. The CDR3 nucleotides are TGTGCCCCTCGGAGGGTGCATGGCTACACCTTC. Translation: CAPRRVHGYTF.

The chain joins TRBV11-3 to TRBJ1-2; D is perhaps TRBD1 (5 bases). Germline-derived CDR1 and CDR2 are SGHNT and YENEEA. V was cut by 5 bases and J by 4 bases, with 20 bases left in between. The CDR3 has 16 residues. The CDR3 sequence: CASSPRGGTGRYGYTF. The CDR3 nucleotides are TGTGCCAGCAGCCCTAGAGGAGGGACGGGGCGCTATGGCTACACCTTC.

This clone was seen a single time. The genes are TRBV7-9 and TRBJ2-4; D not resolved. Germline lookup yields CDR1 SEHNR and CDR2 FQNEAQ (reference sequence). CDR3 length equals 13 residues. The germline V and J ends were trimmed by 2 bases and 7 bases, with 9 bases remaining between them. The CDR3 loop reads CASSLSPGNIQYF. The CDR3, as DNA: TGTGCCAGCAGCTTAAGCCCGGGTAACATTCAGTACTTC.

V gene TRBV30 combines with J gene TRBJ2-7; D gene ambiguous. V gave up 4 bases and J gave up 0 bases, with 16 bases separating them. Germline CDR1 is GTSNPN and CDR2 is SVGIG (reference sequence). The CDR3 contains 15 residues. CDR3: CAWNQKVQHSYEQYF. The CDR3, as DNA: TGTGCCTGGAACCAAAAGGTACAGCACTCCTACGAGCAGTACTTC.

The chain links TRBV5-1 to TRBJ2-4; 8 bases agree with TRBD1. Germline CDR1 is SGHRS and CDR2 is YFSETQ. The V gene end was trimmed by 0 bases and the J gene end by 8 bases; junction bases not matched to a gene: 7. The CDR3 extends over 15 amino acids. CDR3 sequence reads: CASSLVSGGGYIQYF. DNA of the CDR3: TGCGCCAGCAGCTTGGTTTCAGGGGGCGGATACATTCAGTACTTC.